A selection of T cell receptor beta chains follows, all from one sample in a study of identical twins. TCRdb reprocessed the 5' RACE reads with MiXCR, giving one entry per CDR3 protein. The sample lists 260,000 or so distinct CDR3 sequences; approximately 8% were seen once. These data were likewise used in another study, on yellow fever vaccine responses in identical twins.

Sequencing was done on a sample of CD8+ T cells sorted from blood. The origin of the receptors is a woman younger than 35 in good health. CDR3s include the opening cysteine and the closing phenylalanine or tryptophan. Each record gives: J gene, V gene, clone size, D gene, CDR3 DNA, CDR3 protein. D genes are given only for firm matches. Clone size is given for some rows only: seen once, a few or many times, or a class if the clone is expanded.

J: TRBJ1-5; V: TRBV27; size: many; D: .; DNA: TGTGCCAGCAGTTCTGTCGCGAGCAATCAGCCCCAGCATTTT; CDR3: CASSSVASNQPQHF
J: TRBJ1-2; V: TRBV20-1; size: .; D: .; DNA: TGCAGTGCTAGAGTGACAGACTCCTATGGCTACACCTTC; CDR3: CSARVTDSYGYTF
J: TRBJ1-5; V: TRBV6-1; size: .; D: TRBD1; DNA: TGTGCCAGCGACTTGATAGGACAGGCCCAGCCCCAGCATTTT; CDR3: CASDLIGQAQPQHF
J: TRBJ2-1; V: TRBV12-3/TRBV12-4; size: many; D: TRBD2; DNA: TGTGCCAGCACCTTCGAAGGGGGTAGCGGGAGAGCAGTGGGAGAGCAGTTCTTC; CDR3: CASTFEGGSGRAVGEQFF
J: TRBJ2-5; V: TRBV7-7; size: many; D: .; DNA: TGTGCCAGCAGCTTGTTTGGGGGGGCGGAAGAGACCCAGTACTTC; CDR3: CASSLFGGAEETQYF
J: TRBJ1-5; V: TRBV27; size: .; D: .; DNA: TGTGCCAGCAGTTTAGCAGGGGATAGCAATCAGCCCCAGCATTTT; CDR3: CASSLAGDSNQPQHF
J: TRBJ1-1; V: TRBV6-1; size: .; D: TRBD1; DNA: TGTGCCAGCAGTGAGGGACAGGGTCACACTGAAGCTTTCTTT; CDR3: CASSEGQGHTEAFF
J: TRBJ2-4; V: TRBV3-1; size: .; D: .; DNA: TGTGCCAGCAGCCACAGGGGGGGCGTACGTGACATTCAGTACTTC; CDR3: CASSHRGGVRDIQYF
J: TRBJ2-1; V: TRBV20-1; size: .; D: TRBD2; DNA: TGCAGTGCTAGAGGACTAGCGGGAGGGCCGTTTGGTGAGCAGTTCTTC; CDR3: CSARGLAGGPFGEQFF
J: TRBJ1-2; V: TRBV9; size: many; D: .; DNA: TGTGCCAGCAGCGTAGCCGGGAACTATGGCTACACCTTC; CDR3: CASSVAGNYGYTF
J: TRBJ1-6; V: TRBV4-1; size: .; D: .; DNA: TGCGCCAGCAGCCAAGATCTAAGGTTGACTTCACCCCTCCACTTT; CDR3: CASSQDLRLTSPLHF
J: TRBJ2-2; V: TRBV15; size: few; D: .; DNA: TGTGCCACCAGCAGAGGAGGGCAGGTGGCCGGGGAGCTGTTTTTT; CDR3: CATSRGGQVAGELFF
J: TRBJ2-3; V: TRBV28; size: .; D: .; DNA: TGTGCCAGCAGTCAAGAGCTGAGCCTCGTTTCCATCTCCAGTTTTACAGATACGCAGTATTTT; CDR3: CASSQELSLVSISSFTDTQYF
J: TRBJ2-1; V: TRBV9; size: few; D: TRBD2; DNA: TGTGCCAGCAGCCCCCGAAGTCCTAGCGGGAGAAACAATGAGCAGTTCTTC; CDR3: CASSPRSPSGRNNEQFF
J: TRBJ2-3; V: TRBV4-1; size: few; D: .; DNA: TGCGCCAGCAGTCAGGGGTTTTGGACAGATACGCAGTATTTT; CDR3: CASSQGFWTDTQYF
J: TRBJ2-1; V: TRBV15; size: .; D: .; DNA: TGTGCCACCAGCCTACCCGGGTTAGGGGGAGGGCCTGGCAATGAGCAGTTCTTC; CDR3: CATSLPGLGGGPGNEQFF
J: TRBJ2-7; V: TRBV9; size: .; D: TRBD2; DNA: TGTGCCAGCAGCGTTAGTAGCGGGAGGGTAGACGAGCAGTACTTC; CDR3: CASSVSSGRVDEQYF
J: TRBJ2-1; V: TRBV4-1; size: many; D: .; DNA: TGCGCCAGCAGCCAAGAGAGCGCGTGGGGCAATGAGCAGTTCTTC; CDR3: CASSQESAWGNEQFF
J: TRBJ2-2; V: TRBV9; size: few; D: .; DNA: TGTGCCAGCAGCGTTTACGAAGGGGTGAGGCTCACCACCGGGGAGCTGTTTTTT; CDR3: CASSVYEGVRLTTGELFF
J: TRBJ1-1; V: TRBV29-1; size: many; D: TRBD1; DNA: TGCAGCGTTCACAGGGGGCCTGAAGCTTTCTTT; CDR3: CSVHRGPEAFF
J: TRBJ2-1; V: TRBV6-2/TRBV6-3; size: .; D: TRBD2; DNA: TGTGCCAGCAGTTCCACTAGCGGGGGGTGGTACGGGGATGAGCAGTTCTTC; CDR3: CASSSTSGGWYGDEQFF
J: TRBJ2-1; V: TRBV20-1; size: many; D: TRBD1; DNA: TGCAGTGCTGGGGGACAGGGGTTTTCGTCCTACAATGAGCAGTTCTTC; CDR3: CSAGGQGFSSYNEQFF
J: TRBJ2-2; V: TRBV29-1; size: many; D: .; DNA: TGCAGCGTTGAAGTTCCCGGGGCCGGGGAGCTGTTTTTT; CDR3: CSVEVPGAGELFF
J: TRBJ2-7; V: TRBV20-1; size: many; D: TRBD2; DNA: TGCAGTGCTAGAGATGTGGCGTCTAGCGGGATGAGGGCCTACGAGCAGTACTTC; CDR3: CSARDVASSGMRAYEQYF
J: TRBJ1-4; V: TRBV3-1; size: many; D: .; DNA: TGTGCCAGCAGCCCGGACAAAGTGGCAACTAATGAAAAACTGTTTTTT; CDR3: CASSPDKVATNEKLFF
J: TRBJ1-2; V: TRBV7-9; size: few; D: .; DNA: TGTGCCAGCAGCTTAGACCAGAGAAACTATGGCTACACCTTC; CDR3: CASSLDQRNYGYTF
J: TRBJ2-1; V: TRBV6-2/TRBV6-3; size: few; D: .; DNA: TGTGCCAGCAGTTATTCCCGGTTGGGATTAGTTCTGGCGGGGAGGTACAATGAGCAGTTCTTC; CDR3: CASSYSRLGLVLAGRYNEQFF
J: TRBJ2-1; V: TRBV28; size: many; D: TRBD2; DNA: TGTGCCAGCAGTCGGACTAGCAATGAGCAGTTTTTC; CDR3: CASSRTSNEQFF
J: TRBJ2-1; V: TRBV12-3/TRBV12-4; size: many; D: TRBD2; DNA: TGTGCCAGCAAAGCGGGAGGGGGCTACAATGAGCAGTTCTTC; CDR3: CASKAGGGYNEQFF
J: TRBJ2-7; V: TRBV6-1; size: few; D: .; DNA: TGTGCCAGCACCAAAAGGGACATCGACTACGAGCAGTACTTC; CDR3: CASTKRDIDYEQYF
J: TRBJ2-1; V: TRBV7-8; size: many; D: .; DNA: TGTGCCAGCAGCTTAGTTGTTGCGGGTTTATACAATGAGCAGTTCTTC; CDR3: CASSLVVAGLYNEQFF